Listed here is a single T cell receptor (beta chain). This record belongs to a study of STAT5B mutations in CD4+ large granular lymphocyte leukemia. This was a survey-level run. The method was immunoSEQ multiplex PCR; TCRdb's version includes in-frame clones alone and lacks a portion of them. The sample lists more than 45,000 clones; around 70% were seen once. The sample consisted of CD4+ T cells from blood buffy coats. This clonotype was sampled from a human donor in good health.

CDR3: CASSVPGQGLQFF. CDR3 DNA: TGTGCCAGCAGCGTTCCGGGACAGGGGTTGCAGTTCTTC. The V and J genes are TRBV9 and TRBJ2-1, with 10 bases lining up with TRBD1. V lost 2 bases to trimming and J lost 12 bases; unmatched junction nucleotides: 5. The CDR3 spans 13 residues. Per the germline V gene, CDR1 is SGDLS and CDR2 is YYNGEE.